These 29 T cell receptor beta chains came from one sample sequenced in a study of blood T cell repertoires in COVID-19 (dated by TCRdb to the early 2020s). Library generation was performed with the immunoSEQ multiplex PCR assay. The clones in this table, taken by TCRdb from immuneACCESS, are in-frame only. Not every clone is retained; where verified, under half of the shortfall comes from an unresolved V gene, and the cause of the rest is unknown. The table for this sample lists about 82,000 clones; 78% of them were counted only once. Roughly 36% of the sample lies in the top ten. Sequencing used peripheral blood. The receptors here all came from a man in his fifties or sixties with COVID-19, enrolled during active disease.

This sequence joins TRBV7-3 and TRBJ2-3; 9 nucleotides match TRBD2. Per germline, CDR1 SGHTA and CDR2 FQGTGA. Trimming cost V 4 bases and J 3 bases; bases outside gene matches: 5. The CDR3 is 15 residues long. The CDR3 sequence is CASSSGTSNTDTQYF. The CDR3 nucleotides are TGTGCCAGCAGCTCGGGGACTAGCAATACAGATACGCAGTATTTT.

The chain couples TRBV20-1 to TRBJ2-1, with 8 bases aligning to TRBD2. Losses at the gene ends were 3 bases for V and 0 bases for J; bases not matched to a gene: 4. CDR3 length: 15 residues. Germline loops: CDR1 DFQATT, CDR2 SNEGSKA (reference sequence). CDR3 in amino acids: CSASATSGSYNEQFF. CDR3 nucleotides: TGCAGTGCTAGTGCTACTAGCGGCTCCTACAATGAGCAGTTCTTC.

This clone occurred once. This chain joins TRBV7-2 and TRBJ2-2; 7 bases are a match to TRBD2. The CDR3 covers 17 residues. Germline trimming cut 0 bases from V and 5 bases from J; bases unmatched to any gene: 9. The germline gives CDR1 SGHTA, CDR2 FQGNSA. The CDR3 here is CASSLARPSGGTGELFF. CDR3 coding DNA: TGTGCCAGCAGCTTAGCAAGGCCTAGCGGTGGGACCGGGGAGCTGTTTTTT. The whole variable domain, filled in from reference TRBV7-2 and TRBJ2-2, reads GAGVSQSPSNKVTEKGKDVELRCDPISGHTALYWYRQSLGQGLEFLIYFQGNSAPDKSGLPSDRFSAERTGGSVSTLTIQRTQQEDSAVYLCASSLARPSGGTGELFFGEGSRLTVL.

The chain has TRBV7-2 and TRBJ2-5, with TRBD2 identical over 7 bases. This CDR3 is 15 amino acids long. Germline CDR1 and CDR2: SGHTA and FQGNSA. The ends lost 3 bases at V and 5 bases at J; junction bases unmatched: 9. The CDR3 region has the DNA TGTGCCAGCAGCTTTTCCGGGAGGAGCGGGGAGACCCAGTACTTC. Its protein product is CASSFSGRSGETQYF.

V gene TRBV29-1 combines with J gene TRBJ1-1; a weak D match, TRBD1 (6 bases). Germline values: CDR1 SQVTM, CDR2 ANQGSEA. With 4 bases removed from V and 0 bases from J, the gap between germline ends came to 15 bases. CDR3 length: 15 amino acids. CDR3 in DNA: TGCAGCGTTGTCCGGGACATTAGCATGAACACTGAAGCTTTCTTT. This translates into CSVVRDISMNTEAFF.

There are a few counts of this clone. DNA of the CDR3: TGTGCCAGCAGCGCGCTTGACACGGCCTACAATGAGCAGTTCTTC. It encodes CASSALDTAYNEQFF. This chain joins TRBV7-8 and TRBJ2-1; D gene ambiguous. CDR3 length: 15 residues. Germline CDR1 SGHVS, CDR2 FQNEAQ. Trimming shortened V by 5 bases and J by 2 bases, and 13 bases separated the two germline ends.

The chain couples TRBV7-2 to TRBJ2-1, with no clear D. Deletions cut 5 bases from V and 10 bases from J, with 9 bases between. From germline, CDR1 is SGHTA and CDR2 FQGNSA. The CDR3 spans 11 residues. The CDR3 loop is CASSLRYEQFF. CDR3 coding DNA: TGTGCCAGCAGCCTCCGGTACGAGCAGTTCTTC.

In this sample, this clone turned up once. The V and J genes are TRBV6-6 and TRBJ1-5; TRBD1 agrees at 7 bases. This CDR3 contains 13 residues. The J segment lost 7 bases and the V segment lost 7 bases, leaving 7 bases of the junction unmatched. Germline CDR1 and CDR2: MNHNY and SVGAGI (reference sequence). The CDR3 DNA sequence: TGTGCCAGCACCAGAAAGGGGGCGCAGCCCCAGCATTTT. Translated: CASTRKGAQPQHF.

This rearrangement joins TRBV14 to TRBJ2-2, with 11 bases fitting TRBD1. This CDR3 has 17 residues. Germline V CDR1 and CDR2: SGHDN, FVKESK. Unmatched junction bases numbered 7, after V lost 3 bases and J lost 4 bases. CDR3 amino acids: CASSQSSGTGGTGELFF. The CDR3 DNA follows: TGTGCCAGCAGCCAGAGTTCCGGGACAGGGGGCACCGGGGAGCTGTTTTTT.

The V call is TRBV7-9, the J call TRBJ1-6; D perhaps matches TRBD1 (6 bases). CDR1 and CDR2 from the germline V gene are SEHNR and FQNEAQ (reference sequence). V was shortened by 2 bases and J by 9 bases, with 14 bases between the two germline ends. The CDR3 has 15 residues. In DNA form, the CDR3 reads TGTGCCAGCAGCTTACAAGGGGGGGCAGGTTCACCCCTCCACTTT. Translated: CASSLQGGAGSPLHF.

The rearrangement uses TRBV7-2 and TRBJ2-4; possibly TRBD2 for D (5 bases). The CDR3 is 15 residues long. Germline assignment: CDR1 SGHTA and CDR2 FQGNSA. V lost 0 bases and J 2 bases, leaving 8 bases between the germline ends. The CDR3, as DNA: TGTGCCAGCAGCTTAGCGGGAGTATCCAAAAACATTCAGTACTTC. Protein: CASSLAGVSKNIQYF.

The DNA for the CDR3 is TGTGCCAGCAGCCGTACTAGCGGTCTCAATAACGAGCAGTACTTC. It translates to CASSRTSGLNNEQYF. The J gene is TRBJ2-7, the V gene TRBV14; 8 bases fit TRBD2. The CDR3 length is 15 residues. Germline V gene data show CDR1 as SGHDN and CDR2 as FVKESK. J lost 5 bases, V lost 4 bases, and 10 bases had no gene match.

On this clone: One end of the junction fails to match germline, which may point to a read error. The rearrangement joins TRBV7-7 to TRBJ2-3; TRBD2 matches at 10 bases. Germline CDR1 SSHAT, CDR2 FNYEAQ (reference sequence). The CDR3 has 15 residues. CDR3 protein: CASRPIAGGTDTQYF. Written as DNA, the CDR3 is TGTGCTAGCAGGCCAATAGCGGGGGGTACAGATACGCAGTATTTT.

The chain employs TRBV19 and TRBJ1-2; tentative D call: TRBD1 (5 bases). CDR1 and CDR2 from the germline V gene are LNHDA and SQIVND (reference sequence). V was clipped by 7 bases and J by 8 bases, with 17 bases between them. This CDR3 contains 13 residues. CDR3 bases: TGTGCCAGTACCCCCCCGGCAGGGATCGGCTACACCTTC. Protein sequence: CASTPPAGIGYTF. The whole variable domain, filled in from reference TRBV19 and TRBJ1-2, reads DGGITQSPKYLFRKEGQNVTLSCEQNLNHDAMYWYRQDPGQGLRLIYYSQIVNDFQKGDIAEGYSVSREKKESFPLTVTSAQKNPTAFYLCASTPPAGIGYTFGSGTRLTVV.

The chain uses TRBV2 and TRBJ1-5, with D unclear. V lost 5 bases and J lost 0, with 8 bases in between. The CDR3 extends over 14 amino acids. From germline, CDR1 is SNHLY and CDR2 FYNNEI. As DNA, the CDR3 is TGTGCCAGCAGTCCACAGTATAGCAATCAGCCCCAGCATTTT. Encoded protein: CASSPQYSNQPQHF.

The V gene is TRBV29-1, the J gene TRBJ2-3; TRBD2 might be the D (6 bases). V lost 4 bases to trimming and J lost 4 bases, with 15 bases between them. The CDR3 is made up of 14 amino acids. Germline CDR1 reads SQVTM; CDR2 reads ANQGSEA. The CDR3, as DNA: TGCAGCGTTGTTCGAGGAGGGAAGGCAGATACGCAGTATTTT. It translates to CSVVRGGKADTQYF.

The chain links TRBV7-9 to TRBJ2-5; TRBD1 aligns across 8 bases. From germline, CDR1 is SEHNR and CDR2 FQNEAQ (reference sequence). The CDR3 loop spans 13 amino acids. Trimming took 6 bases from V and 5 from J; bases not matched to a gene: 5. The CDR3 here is CASRRTGGETQYF. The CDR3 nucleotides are TGTGCCAGCAGACGTACAGGGGGGGAGACCCAGTACTTC.

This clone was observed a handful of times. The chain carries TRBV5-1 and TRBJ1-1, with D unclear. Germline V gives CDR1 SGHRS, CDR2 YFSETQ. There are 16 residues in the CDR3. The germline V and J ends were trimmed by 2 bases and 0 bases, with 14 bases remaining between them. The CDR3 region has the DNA TGCGCCAGCAGCTTTCAAGGAGTATCGGTGAACACTGAAGCTTTCTTT. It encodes CASSFQGVSVNTEAFF.

The CDR3, as DNA: TGTGCCAGCAGTTACCCCGTGACACCGGCCCACGAGCAGTACTTC. Residues: CASSYPVTPAHEQYF. The rearrangement uses TRBV6-2 or TRBV6-3 and TRBJ2-7, with no clear D. Trimming took off 2 bases at V and 5 bases at J, with 16 bases between the two ends. The CDR3 has 15 amino acids. The germline gives CDR1 MNHEY, CDR2 SVGEGT.

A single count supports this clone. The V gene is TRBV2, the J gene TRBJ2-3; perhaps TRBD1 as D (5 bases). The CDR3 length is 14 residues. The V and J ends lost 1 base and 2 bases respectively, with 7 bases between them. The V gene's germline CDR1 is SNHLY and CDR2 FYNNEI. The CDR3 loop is CASSEVGVTDTQYF. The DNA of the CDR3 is TGTGCCAGCAGTGAAGTAGGGGTCACAGATACGCAGTATTTT. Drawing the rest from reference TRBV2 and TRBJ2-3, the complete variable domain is EPEVTQTPSHQVTQMGQEVILRCVPISNHLYFYWYRQILGQKVEFLVSFYNNEISEKSEIFDDQFSVERPDGSNFTLKIRSTKLEDSAMYFCASSEVGVTDTQYFGPGTRLTVL.

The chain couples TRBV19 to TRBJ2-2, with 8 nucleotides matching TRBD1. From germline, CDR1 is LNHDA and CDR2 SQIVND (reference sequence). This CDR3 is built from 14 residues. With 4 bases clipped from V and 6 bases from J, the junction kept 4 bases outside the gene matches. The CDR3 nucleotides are TGTGCCAGTAGTACGCAGGGGGCTGCCGGGGAGCTGTTTTTT. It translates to CASSTQGAAGELFF.

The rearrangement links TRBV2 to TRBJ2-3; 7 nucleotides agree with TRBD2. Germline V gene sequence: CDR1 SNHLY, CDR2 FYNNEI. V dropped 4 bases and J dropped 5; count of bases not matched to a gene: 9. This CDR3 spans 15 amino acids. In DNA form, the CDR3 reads TGTGCCAGCAGTGCTAGCGGAGGGACTCGAGATACGCAGTATTTT. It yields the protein CASSASGGTRDTQYF.

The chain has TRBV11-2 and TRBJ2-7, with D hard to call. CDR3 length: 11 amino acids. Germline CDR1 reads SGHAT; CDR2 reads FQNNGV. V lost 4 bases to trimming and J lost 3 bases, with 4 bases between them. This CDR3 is CASSSVYEQYF. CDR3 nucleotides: TGTGCCAGCAGCTCTGTCTACGAGCAGTACTTC. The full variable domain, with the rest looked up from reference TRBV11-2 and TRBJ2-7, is EAGVAQSPRYKIIEKRQSVAFWCNPISGHATLYWYQQILGQGPKLLIQFQNNGVVDDSQLPKDRFSAERLKGVDSTLKIQPAKLEDSAVYLCASSSVYEQYFGPGTRLTVT.

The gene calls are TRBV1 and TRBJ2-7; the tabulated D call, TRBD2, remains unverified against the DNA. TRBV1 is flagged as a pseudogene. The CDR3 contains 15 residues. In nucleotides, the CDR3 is TGCACCAGCAGCGGGGGGGCGGGGAACTCCTACGAGCAGTACTTC. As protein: CTSSGGAGNSYEQYF.

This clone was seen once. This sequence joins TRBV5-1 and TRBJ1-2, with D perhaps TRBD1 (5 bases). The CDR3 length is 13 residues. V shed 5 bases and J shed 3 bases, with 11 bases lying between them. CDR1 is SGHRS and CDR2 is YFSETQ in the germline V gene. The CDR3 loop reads CASRVGGDYGYTF. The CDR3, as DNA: TGCGCCAGCAGGGTCGGGGGTGACTATGGCTACACCTTC. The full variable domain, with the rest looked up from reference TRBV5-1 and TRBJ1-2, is KAGVTQTPRYLIKTRGQQVTLSCSPISGHRSVSWYQQTPGQGLQFLFEYFSETQRNKGNFPGRFSGRQFSNSRSEMNVSTLELGDSALYLCASRVGGDYGYTFGSGTRLTVV.

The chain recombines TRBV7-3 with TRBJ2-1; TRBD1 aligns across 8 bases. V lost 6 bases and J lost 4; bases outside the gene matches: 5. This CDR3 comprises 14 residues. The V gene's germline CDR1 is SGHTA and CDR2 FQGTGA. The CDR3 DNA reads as TGTGCCAGCAGTTTGCAGGGGGCGTACAATGAGCAGTTCTTC. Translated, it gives CASSLQGAYNEQFF.

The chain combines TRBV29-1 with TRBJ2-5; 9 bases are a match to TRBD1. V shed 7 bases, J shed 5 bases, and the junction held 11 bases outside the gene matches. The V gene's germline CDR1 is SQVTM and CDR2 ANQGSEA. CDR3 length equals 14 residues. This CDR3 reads CSGTGTGKDETQYF. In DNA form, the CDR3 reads TGCAGCGGGACTGGGACAGGGAAAGACGAGACCCAGTACTTC. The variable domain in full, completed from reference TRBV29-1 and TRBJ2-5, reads SAVISQKPSRDICQRGTSLTIQCQVDSQVTMMFWYRQQPGQSLTLIATANQGSEATYESGFVIDKFPISRPNLTFSTLTVSNMSPEDSSIYLCSGTGTGKDETQYFGPGTRLLVL.

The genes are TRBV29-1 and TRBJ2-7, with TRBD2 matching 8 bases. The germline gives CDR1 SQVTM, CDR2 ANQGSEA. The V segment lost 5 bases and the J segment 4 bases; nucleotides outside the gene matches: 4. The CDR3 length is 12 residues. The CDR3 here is CSVKRERYEQYF. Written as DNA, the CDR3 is TGCAGCGTTAAGCGGGAGAGATACGAGCAGTACTTC.

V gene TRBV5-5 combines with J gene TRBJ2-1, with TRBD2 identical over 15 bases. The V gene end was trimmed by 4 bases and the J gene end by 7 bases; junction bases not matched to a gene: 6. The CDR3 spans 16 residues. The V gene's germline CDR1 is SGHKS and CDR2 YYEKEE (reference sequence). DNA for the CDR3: TGTGCCAGCAGCCTATTAGGACTAGCGGGGGGGAATGAGCAGTTCTTC. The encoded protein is CASSLLGLAGGNEQFF.